The 8 T cell receptor beta chains reported below all come from one sample, sequenced in a study of STAT5B mutations in CD4+ large granular lymphocyte leukemia. Profiled with immunoSEQ multiplex PCR; TCRdb holds only in-frame clones, not every one. This repertoire shows roughly 40,000 clones, 80% to 90% found once; its top ten account for roughly 2.5%. The material sequenced was CD4+ T cells from blood buffy coats. All receptors derive from a human donor in good health.

This clone appeared a single time. The chain employs TRBV11-2 and TRBJ2-1; a weak D match, TRBD2 (6 bases). The CDR3 totals 15 residues. Trimming cost V 6 bases and J 0 bases, with 12 bases left between them. The germline gives CDR1 SGHAT, CDR2 FQNNGV. The CDR3 DNA reads as TGTGCCAGCAGACGGGACTCAAGCTCCTACAATGAGCAGTTCTTC. This gives the protein CASRRDSSSYNEQFF. Full variable domain (outside the CDR3, taken from reference TRBV11-2 and TRBJ2-1): EAGVAQSPRYKIIEKRQSVAFWCNPISGHATLYWYQQILGQGPKLLIQFQNNGVVDDSQLPKDRFSAERLKGVDSTLKIQPAKLEDSAVYLCASRRDSSSYNEQFFGPGTRLTVL.

The rearrangement uses TRBV15 and TRBJ1-2, with D possibly being TRBD1 (5 bases). Per germline, CDR1 LNHNV and CDR2 YYDKDF (reference sequence). Trimming took 3 bases from V and 0 from J, leaving 11 bases between them. The CDR3 contains 15 residues. The CDR3 DNA follows: TGTGCCACCAGCAGGCGGGACGGGGCTAACTATGGCTACACCTTC. This codes for CATSRRDGANYGYTF.

This chain connects TRBV5-1 to TRBJ1-2, with D possibly matching TRBD1 (5 bases). Germline lookup yields CDR1 SGHRS and CDR2 YFSETQ. Deletions cut 1 base from V and 3 bases from J, with 10 bases between. The CDR3 spans 14 residues. CDR3 sequence (DNA): TGCGCCAGCAGCTTGTCCGGGACGGACTATGGCTACACCTTC. This sequence encodes CASSLSGTDYGYTF.

Here the CDR3 reads CASRTDGGVTTEAFF. The CDR3 nucleotides read TGTGCCAGCAGGACAGACGGAGGGGTCACCACTGAAGCTTTCTTT. The rearrangement links TRBV2 to TRBJ1-1, with a weak D call TRBD1 (5 bases). In germline, CDR1 is SNHLY, CDR2 FYNNEI. This CDR3 region has 15 residues. Trimming removed 6 bases at V and 4 bases at J, with 18 bases between.

This sequence joins TRBV7-2 and TRBJ2-7; TRBD2 agrees at 7 bases. Germline trimming cut 5 bases from V and 0 bases from J; bases unmatched to any gene: 10. This CDR3 has 16 residues. Per the germline V gene, CDR1 is SGHTA and CDR2 is FQGNSA. As DNA, the CDR3 is TGTGCCAGCAGCGCTAGGGGACTACAGAGCTCCTACGAGCAGTACTTC. Protein product: CASSARGLQSSYEQYF.

The chain joins TRBV2 to TRBJ2-7, with a possible D match to TRBD1 (5 bases). The germline V and J ends were trimmed by 6 bases and 2 bases, with 17 bases remaining between them. The CDR3 spans 15 residues. Germline lookup yields CDR1 SNHLY and CDR2 FYNNEI. Written as DNA, the CDR3 is TGTGCCAGCAGCTTCGACAGCCCTATTACCTACGAGCAGTACTTC. Its protein product is CASSFDSPITYEQYF.

The chain joins TRBV19 to TRBJ1-2; D is unresolved. This CDR3 has 14 amino acids. CDR1 is LNHDA and CDR2 is SQIVND in the germline V gene (reference sequence). The V end lost 3 bases, the J end lost 2 bases, and 10 bases lay between the germline ends. Here the CDR3 DNA reads TGTGCCAGTAGTATGGCGCGTGGCAACTATGGCTACACCTTC. Translated: CASSMARGNYGYTF.

This rearrangement joins TRBV6-1 to TRBJ1-2; 7 bases are shared with TRBD1. After removal of 2 bases from V and 2 bases from J, the junction contained 5 bases not matched to a gene. The CDR3 is 15 residues long. Looked up from germline, CDR1 is MNHNS and CDR2 is SASEGT. DNA of the CDR3: TGTGCCAGCAGTGAAAGACAGGGAGAAAACTATGGCTACACCTTC. The encoded protein is CASSERQGENYGYTF.